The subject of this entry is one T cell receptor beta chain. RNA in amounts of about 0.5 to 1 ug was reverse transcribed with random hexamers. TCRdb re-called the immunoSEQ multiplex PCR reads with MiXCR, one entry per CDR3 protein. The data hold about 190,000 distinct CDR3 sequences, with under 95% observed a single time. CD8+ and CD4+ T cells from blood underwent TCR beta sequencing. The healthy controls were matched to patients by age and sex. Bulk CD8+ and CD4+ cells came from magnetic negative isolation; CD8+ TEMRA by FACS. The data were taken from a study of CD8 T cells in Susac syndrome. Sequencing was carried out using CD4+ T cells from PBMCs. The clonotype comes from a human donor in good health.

CDR3 nucleotide sequence: TGCAGTGCTAGAAGAGGGGGAGATTCACCCCTCCACTTT. Encoded protein: CSARRGGDSPLHF. The chain employs TRBV20-1 and TRBJ1-6; perhaps TRBD1 as D (6 bases). The CDR3 has 13 amino acids. V dropped 2 bases and J dropped 8 bases, with 10 bases sitting between them. CDR1 is DFQATT and CDR2 is SNEGSKA in the germline V gene (reference sequence).